This entry lists 14 T cell receptor beta chains sequenced from one sample in a study of beta chain features in type 1 diabetes. What was sequenced were expressed TCRB transcripts, since all of the isolated RNA had been reverse transcribed. The assay was immunoSEQ multiplex PCR, and TCRdb's table has in-frame clones only and misses some. The sample lists about 160,000 clones, 6.5% to 9.5% seen once, with approximately 0.93% in the top ten. Study results and caveats: Shorter TCRB CDR3s, moderately but significantly so, were found in Type 1 diabetes patients in all four CD4+ subsets.

These receptors are not linked to any known antigen. Sequenced sample: central memory CD4+ T cells from blood. Receptors originate from a woman aged 40 to 50 with type 1 diabetes.

V usage is TRBV27 and J usage is TRBJ2-1; D is unresolved. The CDR3 is made up of 15 amino acids. Trimming stripped 6 bases from V and 0 bases from J, with 12 bases between. Germline loops: CDR1 MNHEY, CDR2 SMNVEV (reference sequence). The CDR3 bases are TGTGCCAGCAGCCTTGCGATGAGCTCCTACAATGAGCAGTTCTTC. The encoded protein is CASSLAMSSYNEQFF.

This clone was counted a few times. This sequence joins TRBV7-7 and TRBJ2-1, with a tentative D call TRBD2 (7 bases). CDR1 and CDR2 from the germline V gene are SSHAT and FNYEAQ (reference sequence). The V end lost 5 bases, the J end lost 10 bases, and 21 bases lay between the germline ends. The CDR3 runs to 15 residues. CDR3 loop: CASSPPGGDRNEQFF. CDR3 in DNA: TGTGCCAGCAGCCCGCCGGGGGGCGATAGAAACGAGCAGTTCTTC.

V usage is TRBV15 and J usage is TRBJ1-1, with a weak D call TRBD1 (6 bases). The CDR3 has 15 residues. Germline V gene sequence: CDR1 LNHNV, CDR2 YYDKDF (reference sequence). V dropped 0 bases and J dropped 1 base, with 9 bases sitting between them. The CDR3 DNA sequence: TGTGCCACCAGCAGAGACGGACAGCCGAACACTGAAGCTTTCTTT. This gives the protein CATSRDGQPNTEAFF.

J is TRBJ1-1 and V is TRBV5-1; no reliable D call. The CDR3 consists of 12 residues. Trimming stripped 3 bases from V and 3 bases from J, with 6 bases between. CDR1 and CDR2 (germline): SGHRS, YFSETQ. The CDR3 loop reads CASSSEYTEAFF. The CDR3 DNA sequence: TGCGCCAGCAGCTCCGAGTACACTGAAGCTTTCTTT. Complete variable domain (other parts from reference TRBV5-1 and TRBJ1-1): KAGVTQTPRYLIKTRGQQVTLSCSPISGHRSVSWYQQTPGQGLQFLFEYFSETQRNKGNFPGRFSGRQFSNSRSEMNVSTLELGDSALYLCASSSEYTEAFFGQGTRLTVV.

This clone turned up a few times. J is TRBJ2-2 and V is TRBV27, with 13 bases that match TRBD2. The CDR3 length is 17 residues. Germline loops: CDR1 MNHEY, CDR2 SMNVEV (reference sequence). The V and J ends lost 3 bases and 7 bases, in that order; junction bases with no gene match: 8. The CDR3 reads CASSFGRTSGSVGELFF. CDR3 nucleotides: TGTGCCAGCAGTTTTGGGCGGACTAGCGGGAGTGTCGGGGAGCTGTTTTTT.

This clone was seen a few times. The chain combines TRBV7-3 with TRBJ2-1; no clear D gene. Trimming stripped 2 bases from V and 8 bases from J, with 7 bases between. This CDR3 is built from 12 residues. Germline CDR1 is SGHTA and CDR2 is FQGTGA. The CDR3 sequence: CASSLGEDEQFF. The DNA for the CDR3 is TGTGCCAGCAGCTTAGGAGAAGATGAGCAGTTCTTC.

V gene TRBV27 combines with J gene TRBJ2-1; 11 positions agree with TRBD2. This CDR3 region has 17 residues. Germline V gives CDR1 MNHEY, CDR2 SMNVEV (reference sequence). V dropped 6 bases and J dropped 4; count of bases not matched to a gene: 11. The CDR3 DNA follows: TGTGCCAGCAGCCTAGGGTTAGCGGGAGGGTTTTACAATGAGCAGTTCTTC. It translates to CASSLGLAGGFYNEQFF.

This clone has a handful of counts. The V gene is TRBV5-1, the J gene TRBJ2-2; D gene unclear. CDR3 size: 16 residues. Germline-derived CDR1 and CDR2 are SGHRS and YFSETQ. The V gene lost 1 base and the J gene lost 2 bases, with 12 bases spanning the gap. The CDR3 protein is CASSLRETSNTGELFF. CDR3 sequence (DNA): TGCGCCAGCAGCTTGCGAGAGACATCCAACACCGGGGAGCTGTTTTTT. The whole variable domain, remainder taken from reference TRBV5-1 and TRBJ2-2, is KAGVTQTPRYLIKTRGQQVTLSCSPISGHRSVSWYQQTPGQGLQFLFEYFSETQRNKGNFPGRFSGRQFSNSRSEMNVSTLELGDSALYLCASSLRETSNTGELFFGEGSRLTVL.

The chain employs TRBV11-1 and TRBJ1-2, with a possible D match to TRBD1 (5 bases). CDR3 size: 15 residues. Deletions cut 3 bases from V and 4 bases from J, with 15 bases between. Per germline, CDR1 SGHAT and CDR2 FQDESV (reference sequence). As DNA, the CDR3 is TGTGCCAGCAGCTTCTCCGATGGTACAGGCTATGGCTACACCTTC. It translates to CASSFSDGTGYGYTF.

This clone was detected ten times or more. A much larger clonotype is one base distant, so this may be a read error. The sample contains more than one DNA sequence encoding this CDR3. This chain's CDR3 is CASSLQETQYF. CDR3 in DNA: TGTGCCAGCTCACTACAAGAGACCCAGTACTTC. The chain couples TRBV18 to TRBJ2-5, with unresolved D. V gave up 4 bases and J gave up 2 bases, with 2 bases separating them. The length of the CDR3 is 11 residues. Germline values: CDR1 KGHSH, CDR2 LQKENI.

The V and J genes are TRBV28 and TRBJ1-1; D possibly corresponds to TRBD1 (5 bases). The V and J ends lost 7 bases and 11 bases respectively, with 14 bases between them. Per germline, CDR1 MDHEN and CDR2 SYDVKM. The CDR3 is 11 residues long. The CDR3 loop reads CASIEEGRAFF. The DNA for the CDR3 is TGTGCCAGCATCGAGGAGGGGAGGGCTTTCTTT.

The chain combines TRBV28 with TRBJ1-4; D remains ambiguous. The ends were cut back, 3 bases at V and 6 bases at J, with 5 bases in the middle. Germline CDR1 is MDHEN and CDR2 is SYDVKM. CDR3 length: 12 residues. The CDR3 DNA sequence: TGTGCCAGCAGTTTGTCGGATGAAAAACTGTTTTTT. Translation gives CASSLSDEKLFF.

J is TRBJ2-1 and V is TRBV28; a possible D gene is TRBD1 (5 bases). CDR1 is MDHEN and CDR2 is SYDVKM in the germline V gene. This CDR3 has 12 residues. V lost 2 bases and J 7 bases, leaving 6 bases between the germline ends. The CDR3 DNA reads TGTGCCAGCAGTTTACAGGGAAATGAGCAGTTCTTC. This translates into CASSLQGNEQFF.

The J gene is TRBJ2-6, the V gene TRBV28; unclear D gene. From germline, CDR1 is MDHEN and CDR2 SYDVKM. Deletions cut 4 bases from V and 4 bases from J, with 8 bases between. This CDR3 spans 14 amino acids. This CDR3 is CASSSGPGANVLTF. CDR3 in DNA: TGTGCCAGCAGTTCAGGCCCGGGGGCCAACGTCCTGACTTTC.